The T cell receptor (beta chain) under discussion was sequenced for a study of T cells after yellow fever vaccination. With regard to this clonotype: As yet, its antigen is unknown.

Deletions cut 4 bases from V and 6 bases from J, with 16 bases between. Per germline, CDR1 LNHNV and CDR2 YYDKDF (reference sequence). The length of the CDR3 is 15 residues. General observations from the study: Though weaker, the secondary response peaked faster, on day 5 versus 15. The appearance of a small share of clonotypes in both CD4 and CD8 compartments was observed.

TCRdb independently ran MiXCR on the 5' RACE reads; one entry per CDR3 protein. The table has approximately 160,000 distinct CDR3 sequences, approximately 10% seen once; the top ten hold roughly 36%. The chain carries TRBV15 and TRBJ1-5; D gene unclear. The specimen comprised CD8+ T cells sorted from PBMCs, sampled 45 days after the yellow fever booster vaccination. The clonotype comes from a young man who received the YFV17D yellow fever vaccine. CDR3 nucleotide sequence: TGTGCCACCAGCACCGTCACGACACTGGGTCAGCCCCAGCATTTT. Protein: CATSTVTTLGQPQHF.